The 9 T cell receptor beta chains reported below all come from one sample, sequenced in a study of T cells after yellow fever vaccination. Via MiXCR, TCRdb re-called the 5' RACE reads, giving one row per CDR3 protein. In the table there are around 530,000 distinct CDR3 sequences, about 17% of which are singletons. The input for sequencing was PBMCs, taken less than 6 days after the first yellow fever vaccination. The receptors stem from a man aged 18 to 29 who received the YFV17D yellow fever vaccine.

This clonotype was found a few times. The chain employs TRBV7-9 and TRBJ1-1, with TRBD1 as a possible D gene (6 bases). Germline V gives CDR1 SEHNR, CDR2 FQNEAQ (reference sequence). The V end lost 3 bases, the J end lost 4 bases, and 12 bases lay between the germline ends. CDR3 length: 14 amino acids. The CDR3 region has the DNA TGTGCCAGCAGCTTTCAGGGGATGGCCACTGAAGCTTTCTTT. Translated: CASSFQGMATEAFF.

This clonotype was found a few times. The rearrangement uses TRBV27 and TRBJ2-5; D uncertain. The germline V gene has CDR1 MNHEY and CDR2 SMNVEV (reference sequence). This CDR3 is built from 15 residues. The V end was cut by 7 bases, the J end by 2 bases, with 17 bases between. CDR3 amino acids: CASMRRAVQQETQYF. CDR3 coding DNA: TGTGCCAGCATGAGAAGAGCAGTACAACAAGAGACCCAGTACTTC.

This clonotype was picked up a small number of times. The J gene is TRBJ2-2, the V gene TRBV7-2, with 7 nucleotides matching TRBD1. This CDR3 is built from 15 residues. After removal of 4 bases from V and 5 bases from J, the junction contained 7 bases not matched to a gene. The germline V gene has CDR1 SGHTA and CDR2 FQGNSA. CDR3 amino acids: CASSYLQGFTGELFF. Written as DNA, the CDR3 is TGTGCCAGCAGCTATCTACAGGGGTTTACCGGGGAGCTGTTTTTT.

CDR3 sequence (DNA): TGTGCCTGGAGTGTAAGGGGGGGCAATGAGCAGTTCTTC. Amino acids: CAWSVRGGNEQFF. The gene calls are TRBV30 and TRBJ2-1, with a tentative D call TRBD2 (7 bases). CDR3 length: 13 amino acids. The germline V gene has CDR1 GTSNPN and CDR2 SVGIG (reference sequence). V was clipped by 0 bases and J by 6 bases, with 9 bases between them.

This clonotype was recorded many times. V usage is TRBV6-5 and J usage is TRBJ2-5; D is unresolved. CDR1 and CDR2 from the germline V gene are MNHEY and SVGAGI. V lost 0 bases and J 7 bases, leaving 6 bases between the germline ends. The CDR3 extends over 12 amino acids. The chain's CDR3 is CASSYSAGTQYF. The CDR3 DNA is TGTGCCAGCAGTTACTCTGCTGGGACCCAGTACTTC.

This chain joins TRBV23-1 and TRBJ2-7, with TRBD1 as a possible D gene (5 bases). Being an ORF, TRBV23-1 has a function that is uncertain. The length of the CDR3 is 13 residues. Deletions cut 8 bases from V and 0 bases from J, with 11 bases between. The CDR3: CASLHQGSYEQYF. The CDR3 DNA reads TGCGCCAGCCTTCATCAGGGCTCCTACGAGCAGTACTTC.

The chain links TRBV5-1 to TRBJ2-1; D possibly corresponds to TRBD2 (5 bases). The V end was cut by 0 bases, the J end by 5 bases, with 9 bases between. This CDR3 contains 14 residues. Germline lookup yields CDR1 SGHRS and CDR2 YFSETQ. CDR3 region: CASSLVQTNNEQFF. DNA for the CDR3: TGCGCCAGCAGCTTGGTGCAGACTAACAATGAGCAGTTCTTC.

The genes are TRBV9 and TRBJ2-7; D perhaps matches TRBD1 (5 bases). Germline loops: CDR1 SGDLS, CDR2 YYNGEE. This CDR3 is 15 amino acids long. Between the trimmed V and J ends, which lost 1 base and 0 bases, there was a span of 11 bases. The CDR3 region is CASSVLPGISYEQYF. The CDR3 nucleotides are TGTGCCAGCAGCGTACTGCCAGGGATCTCCTACGAGCAGTACTTC.

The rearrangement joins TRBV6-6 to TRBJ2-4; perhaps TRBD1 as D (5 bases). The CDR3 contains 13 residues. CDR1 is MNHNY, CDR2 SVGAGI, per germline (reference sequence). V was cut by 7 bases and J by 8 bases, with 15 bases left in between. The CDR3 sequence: CASTAQGWDIQYF. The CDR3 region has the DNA TGTGCCAGCACGGCCCAGGGATGGGACATTCAGTACTTC.